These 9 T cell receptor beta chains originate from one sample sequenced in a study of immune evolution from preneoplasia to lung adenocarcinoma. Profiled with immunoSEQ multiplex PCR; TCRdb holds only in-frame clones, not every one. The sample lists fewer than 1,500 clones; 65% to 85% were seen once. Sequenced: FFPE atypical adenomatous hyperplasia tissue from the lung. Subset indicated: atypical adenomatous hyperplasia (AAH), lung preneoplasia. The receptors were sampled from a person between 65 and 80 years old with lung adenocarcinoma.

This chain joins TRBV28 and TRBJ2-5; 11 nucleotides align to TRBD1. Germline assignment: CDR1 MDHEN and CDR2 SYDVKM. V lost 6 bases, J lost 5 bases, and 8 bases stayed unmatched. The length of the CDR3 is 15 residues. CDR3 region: CASSRGQGAAETQYF. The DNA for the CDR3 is TGTGCCAGCAGCCGCGGACAGGGGGCTGCGGAGACCCAGTACTTC.

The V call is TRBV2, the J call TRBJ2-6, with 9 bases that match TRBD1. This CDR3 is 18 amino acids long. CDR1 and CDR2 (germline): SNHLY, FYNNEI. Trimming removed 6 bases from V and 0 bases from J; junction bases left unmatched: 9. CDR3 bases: TGTGCCAGCAGGCGAGCCGGGACAGGGTTCTCTGGGGCCAACGTCCTGACTTTC. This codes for CASRRAGTGFSGANVLTF.

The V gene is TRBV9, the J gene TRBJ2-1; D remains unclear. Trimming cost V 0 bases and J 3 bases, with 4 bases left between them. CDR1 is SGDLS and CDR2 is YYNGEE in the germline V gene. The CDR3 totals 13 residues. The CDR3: CASSVDFYNEQFF. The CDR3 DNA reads TGTGCCAGCAGCGTAGACTTCTACAATGAGCAGTTCTTC.

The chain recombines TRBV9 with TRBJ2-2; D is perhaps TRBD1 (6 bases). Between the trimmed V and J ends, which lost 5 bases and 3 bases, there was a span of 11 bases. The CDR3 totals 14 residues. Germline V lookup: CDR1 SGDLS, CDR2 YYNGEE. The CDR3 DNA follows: TGTGCCAGCAGTGGAGGACAGTACACCGGGGAGCTGTTTTTT. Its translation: CASSGGQYTGELFF.

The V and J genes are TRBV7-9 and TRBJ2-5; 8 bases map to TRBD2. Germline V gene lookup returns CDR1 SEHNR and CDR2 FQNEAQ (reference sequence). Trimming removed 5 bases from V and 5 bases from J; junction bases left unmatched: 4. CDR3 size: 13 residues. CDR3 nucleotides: TGTGCCAGCAGCGGACTAGCATCCGAGACCCAGTACTTC. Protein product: CASSGLASETQYF. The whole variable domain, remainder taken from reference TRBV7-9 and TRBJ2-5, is DTGVSQNPRHKITKRGQNVTFRCDPISEHNRLYWYRQTLGQGPEFLTYFQNEAQLEKSRLLSDRFSAERPKGSFSTLEIQRTEQGDSAMYLCASSGLASETQYFGPGTRLLVL.

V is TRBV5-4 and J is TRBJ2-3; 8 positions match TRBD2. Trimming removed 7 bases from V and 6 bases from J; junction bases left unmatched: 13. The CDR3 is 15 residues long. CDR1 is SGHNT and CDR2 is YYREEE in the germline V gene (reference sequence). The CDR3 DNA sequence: TGTGCCAGCTCGAGGGCTAGCGGGCTCGGGGATACGCAGTATTTT. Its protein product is CASSRASGLGDTQYF.

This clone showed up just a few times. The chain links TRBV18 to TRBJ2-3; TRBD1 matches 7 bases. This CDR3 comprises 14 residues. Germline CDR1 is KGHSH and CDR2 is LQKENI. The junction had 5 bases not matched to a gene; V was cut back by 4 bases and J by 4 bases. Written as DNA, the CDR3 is TGTGCCAGCTCACGGAATAGGGGGCCAGATACGCAGTATTTT. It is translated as CASSRNRGPDTQYF. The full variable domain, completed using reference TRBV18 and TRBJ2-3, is NAGVMQNPRHLVRRRGQEARLRCSPMKGHSHVYWYRQLPEEGLKFMVYLQKENIIDESGMPKERFSAEFPKEGPSILRIQQVVRGDSAAYFCASSRNRGPDTQYFGPGTRLTVL.

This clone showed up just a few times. In nucleotides, the CDR3 is TGTGCCAGCAGCTTGGTACCCCGACCGGCGGCAGGGATCACCGGGGAGCTGTTTTTT. It translates to CASSLVPRPAAGITGELFF. This rearrangement joins TRBV5-5 to TRBJ2-2, with D possibly TRBD1 on 5 matching bases. CDR3 length: 19 amino acids. The germline V and J ends were trimmed by 0 bases and 4 bases, with 22 bases remaining between them. Germline assignment: CDR1 SGHKS and CDR2 YYEKEE (reference sequence).

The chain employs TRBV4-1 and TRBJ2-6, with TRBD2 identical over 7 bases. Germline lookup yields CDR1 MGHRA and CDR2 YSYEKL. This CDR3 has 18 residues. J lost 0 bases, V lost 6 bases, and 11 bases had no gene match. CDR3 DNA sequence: TGCGCCAGCAGACCCTGGGGGGGGGTGGACTCTGGGGCCAACGTCCTGACTTTC. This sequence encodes CASRPWGGVDSGANVLTF.